This T cell receptor beta chain was identified during a study of response to subunit inactivated influenza vaccine. Each CDR3 protein gets one entry after TCRdb re-called the RT-PCR reads with MiXCR. The data show 650,000 to 850,000 distinct CDR3 sequences, 14% seen once. Germline V gene data show CDR1 as GTSNPN and CDR2 as SVGIG (reference sequence). V lost 3 bases, J lost 6 bases, and 9 bases lay in between. The CDR3 length is 12 residues. This receptor was taken from a man aged 50 to 59 who received an inactivated influenza vaccine. The V gene is TRBV30, the J gene TRBJ1-5; tentatively, D is TRBD1 (6 bases). This specimen was PBMCs from blood, taken 14 days before vaccination. The CDR3, as DNA: TGTGCCTGGAGCCGACAGGCTCAGCCCCAGCATTTT. Amino acids: CAWSRQAQPQHF.